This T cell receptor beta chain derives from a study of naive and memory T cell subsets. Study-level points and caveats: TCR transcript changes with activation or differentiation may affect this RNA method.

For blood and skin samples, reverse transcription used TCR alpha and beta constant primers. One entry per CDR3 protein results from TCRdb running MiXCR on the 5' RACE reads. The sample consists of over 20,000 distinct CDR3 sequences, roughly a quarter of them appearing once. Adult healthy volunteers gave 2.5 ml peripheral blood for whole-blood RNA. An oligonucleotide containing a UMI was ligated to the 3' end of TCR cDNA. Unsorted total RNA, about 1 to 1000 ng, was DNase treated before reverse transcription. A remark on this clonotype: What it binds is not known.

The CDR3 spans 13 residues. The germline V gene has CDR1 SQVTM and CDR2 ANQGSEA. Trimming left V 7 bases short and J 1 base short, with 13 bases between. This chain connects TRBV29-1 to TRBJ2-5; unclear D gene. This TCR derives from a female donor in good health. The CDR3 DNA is TGCAGCGCCGCCCCCCAATCCCAAGAGACCCAGTACTTC. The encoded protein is CSAAPQSQETQYF.